The 21 T cell receptor beta chains below come from one sample, sequenced in a study of CD8 T cells in ankylosing spondylitis (dated by TCRdb to 2015 to 2018). The investigation overall reported the following: Blood from ankylosing spondylitis patients appeared to be characterized by a TCR beta motif composed of under ten highly homologous amino acid variants.

Their antigens are not known. Library prep was done by 5' RACE. Sequencing instrument: Illumina HiSeq 2500. In-frame beta chains were kept once TCRdb had trimmed the public reads at Q25 with fastp and called clones with MiXCR. Every distinct CDR3 protein forms one entry, paired with its most common genes and DNA. Recorded for this sample are fewer than 550,000 distinct CDR3 sequences; less than 6% of them occurred a single time. The ten largest clones take up approximately 3.5% of the sample. Sequences were obtained from blood, either unsorted or a sorted T cell fraction (not recorded which). All receptors come from a male donor with ankylosing spondylitis.

This clonotype has ten or more counts. The gene calls are TRBV7-2 and TRBJ1-5; no clear D. CDR1 and CDR2 (germline): SGHTA, FQGNSA. Trimming took 1 base from V and 4 from J, leaving 11 bases between them. This CDR3 spans 15 amino acids. DNA for the CDR3: TGTGCCAGCAGCTTAGGAGGGTCAGTTAATCAGCCCCAGCATTTT. Translating it yields CASSLGGSVNQPQHF.

This clonotype came up many times. CDR3 nucleotides: TGCGCCAGCAGCTCCGGACCTAATCAGCCCCAGCATTTT. As protein: CASSSGPNQPQHF. The V and J genes are TRBV10-1 and TRBJ1-5; D uncertain. In germline, CDR1 is WNHNN, CDR2 SYGVQD (reference sequence). The CDR3 covers 13 residues. Deletions cut 6 bases from V and 4 bases from J, with 10 bases between.

The V call is TRBV18, the J call TRBJ2-3; 13 nucleotides agree with TRBD2. The CDR3 contains 17 residues. The germline V gene encodes CDR1 KGHSH and CDR2 LQKENI. Trimming took 4 bases from V and 0 from J; bases not matched to a gene: 4. The CDR3 DNA reads TGTGCCAGCTCACTCCGGACTAGCGGGGGCAGCACAGATACGCAGTATTTT. Translating gives CASSLRTSGGSTDTQYF.

This clonotype was observed many times. V gene TRBV7-9 combines with J gene TRBJ1-6; a weak D match, TRBD1 (6 bases). The CDR3 loop spans 14 amino acids. Trimming pared 3 bases from V and 5 bases from J, leaving 8 bases between. Germline V lookup: CDR1 SEHNR, CDR2 FQNEAQ (reference sequence). The CDR3 loop is CASSFGQNNSPLHF. CDR3 in DNA: TGTGCCAGCAGCTTTGGACAGAATAATTCACCCCTCCACTTT.

This clonotype was seen repeatedly, ten times or more. The chain recombines TRBV24-1 with TRBJ1-4; unclear D gene. The CDR3 loop spans 15 amino acids. Trimming pared 0 bases from V and 6 bases from J, leaving 10 bases between. CDR1 and CDR2 (germline): KGHDR, SFDVKD. The CDR3 protein is CATSDLQGRDEKLFF. CDR3 nucleotides: TGTGCCACCAGTGATTTGCAAGGGAGGGATGAAAAACTGTTTTTT.

This clonotype was detected ten times or more. The genes are TRBV4-3 and TRBJ2-1; TRBD2 matches at 11 bases. Losses at the gene ends were 0 bases for V and 9 bases for J; bases not matched to a gene: 7. The CDR3 has 16 amino acids. Germline loops: CDR1 LGHNA, CDR2 YSLEER. The CDR3 DNA follows: TGCGCCAGCAGCCAAGAGACTAGCGGGGTTTTTCGTGAGCAGTTCTTC. Its translation: CASSQETSGVFREQFF.

This clonotype was recorded many times. This chain links TRBV20-1 with TRBJ2-5; D possibly corresponds to TRBD2 (5 bases). Germline CDR1 is DFQATT and CDR2 is SNEGSKA (reference sequence). CDR3 length: 13 amino acids. Trimming pared 3 bases from V and 4 bases from J, leaving 12 bases between. The CDR3: CSASPPGSETQYF. The CDR3 bases are TGCAGTGCTAGCCCCCCGGGATCAGAGACCCAGTACTTC.

In this sample, this clonotype turned up many times. The chain has TRBV7-2 and TRBJ2-4; 7 bases fit TRBD1. This CDR3 has 14 amino acids. The V segment lost 4 bases and the J segment 4 bases; nucleotides outside the gene matches: 4. The germline V gene encodes CDR1 SGHTA and CDR2 FQGNSA. The CDR3 loop reads CASSSPTGKNIQYF. The CDR3 DNA sequence: TGTGCCAGCAGCTCCCCGACAGGGAAAAACATTCAGTACTTC.

This clonotype was seen many times. The rearrangement joins TRBV5-1 to TRBJ2-1; 14 bases map to TRBD2. V shed 7 bases and J 13 bases; nucleotides not matched to a gene: 1. The CDR3 has 11 residues. Germline CDR1 is SGHRS and CDR2 is YFSETQ. Written as DNA, the CDR3 is TGCGCCAGCGGGACTAGCGGGAGCCAGTTCTTC. Its protein is CASGTSGSQFF.

CDR3 sequence (DNA): TGTGCCAGCAGCCCGCCGGGGCAGAGACTAGCAAATGGCTACACCTTC. It codes for CASSPPGQRLANGYTF. This sequence joins TRBV7-9 and TRBJ1-2, with a tentative D call TRBD1 (5 bases). Germline V CDR1 and CDR2: SEHNR, FQNEAQ (reference sequence). V lost 5 bases to trimming and J lost 6 bases, with 22 bases between them. The CDR3 spans 16 residues.

This clonotype was found a few times. The chain recombines TRBV4-2 with TRBJ2-3; 10 bases match TRBD2. Per the germline V gene, CDR1 is LGHNA and CDR2 is YNFKEQ. The CDR3 consists of 16 residues. The V gene end was trimmed by 1 base and the J gene end by 0 bases; junction bases not matched to a gene: 1. In DNA form, the CDR3 reads TGTGCCAGCAGCCAAGCTAGCGGGAGTAGCACAGATACGCAGTATTTT. This gives the protein CASSQASGSSTDTQYF.

Many counts were recorded for this clonotype. V is TRBV7-2 and J is TRBJ1-3; the D gene is possibly TRBD1 (5 bases). Germline values: CDR1 SGHTA, CDR2 FQGNSA. CDR3 size: 16 residues. V was clipped by 7 bases and J by 0 bases, with 16 bases between them. The CDR3 is CASIASRASSGNTIYF. The CDR3 DNA reads TGTGCCAGCATCGCATCCAGGGCCTCCTCTGGAAACACCATATATTTT.

This clonotype has ten or more counts. This sequence joins TRBV5-1 and TRBJ2-6; D gene uncertain. Trimming removed 0 bases at V and 0 bases at J, with 4 bases between. Germline V gene data show CDR1 as SGHRS and CDR2 as YFSETQ. CDR3 length equals 15 residues. The CDR3 region has the DNA TGCGCCAGCAGCTTGGGCAGCTCTGGGGCCAACGTCCTGACTTTC. Residues: CASSLGSSGANVLTF.

This clonotype has at least ten counts. The V call is TRBV6-2 or TRBV6-3, the J call TRBJ2-1; 9 bases are shared with TRBD2. This CDR3 has 15 amino acids. The trim removed 2 bases at V and 4 bases at J, leaving 3 bases unmatched. Germline assignment: CDR1 MNHEY and CDR2 SVGEGT. The CDR3 is CASSYLAGSYNEQFF. The DNA for the CDR3 is TGTGCCAGCAGTTACCTAGCGGGGTCATACAATGAGCAGTTCTTC.

This clonotype was seen ten or more times. The chain is built from TRBV29-1 and TRBJ2-7; D is unclear. This CDR3 comprises 12 residues. Trimming shortened V by 7 bases and J by 5 bases, and 15 bases separated the two germline ends. Looked up from germline, CDR1 is SQVTM and CDR2 is ANQGSEA. The DNA for the CDR3 is TGCAGCGGGGGTAGGAGTACGAACGAGCAGTACTTC. Its translation is CSGGRSTNEQYF.

This clonotype was counted ten times or more. The chain employs TRBV12-3 or TRBV12-4 and TRBJ2-1, with 7 bases lining up with TRBD2. This CDR3 spans 14 amino acids. The V and J ends lost 6 bases and 5 bases, in that order; junction bases with no gene match: 7. CDR3 sequence reads: CASSVAGLNNEQFF. DNA of the CDR3: TGTGCCAGCAGCGTAGCGGGCCTAAACAATGAGCAGTTCTTC.

This rearrangement joins TRBV4-2 to TRBJ2-7; tentative D call: TRBD1 (5 bases). The CDR3 totals 16 residues. Germline assignment: CDR1 LGHNA and CDR2 YNFKEQ. The V gene lost 4 bases and the J gene lost 6 bases, with 22 bases spanning the gap. CDR3 in DNA: TGTGCCAGCAGCCCTCCCGGAGCGACAGCCACCTCCGAGCAGTACTTC. Its translation is CASSPPGATATSEQYF.

This clonotype was counted many times. The genes are TRBV20-1 and TRBJ2-7, with TRBD1 matching over 10 bases. V lost 3 bases, J lost 2 bases, and 4 bases stayed unmatched. CDR3 size: 14 residues. Germline loops: CDR1 DFQATT, CDR2 SNEGSKA (reference sequence). The DNA of the CDR3 is TGCAGTGCTAGTGCCGGGACAGGGGCCTACGAGCAGTACTTC. Translated: CSASAGTGAYEQYF.

This clonotype has just one count. At one of its ends the junction is not consistent with the germline gene, which may arise from a read error. J is TRBJ1-6 and V is TRBV20-1; the D is unclear. Germline values: CDR1 DFQATT, CDR2 SNEGSKA (reference sequence). This CDR3 spans 21 amino acids. As DNA, the CDR3 is TGCTGTGCTATAGGACGTTCGGGGTCAGAGACCGATACCCGCTATAATTCACCCCTCCACTTT. This translates into CCAIGRSGSETDTRYNSPLHF.

This chain links TRBV28 with TRBJ2-5; TRBD2 agrees at 8 bases. Losses at the gene ends were 3 bases for V and 1 base for J; bases not matched to a gene: 4. The germline CDR1 and CDR2 sequences are MDHEN and SYDVKM. CDR3 length: 15 residues. The CDR3 nucleotides read TGTGCCAGCAGTTTCGGGGGGGGGCCCCAAGAGACCCAGTACTTC. Translation gives CASSFGGGPQETQYF. Based on the CDR3 plus reference TRBV28 and TRBJ2-5, the full variable domain is DVKVTQSSRYLVKRTGEKVFLECVQDMDHENMFWYRQDPGLGLRLIYFSYDVKMKEKGDIPEGYSVSREKKERFSLILESASTNQTSMYLCASSFGGGPQETQYFGPGTRLLVL.

This clonotype was seen many times. The rearrangement links TRBV20-1 to TRBJ1-5; 8 nucleotides line up with TRBD1. Germline CDR1 DFQATT, CDR2 SNEGSKA (reference sequence). Losses at the gene ends were 1 base for V and 11 bases for J; bases not matched to a gene: 10. This CDR3 spans 14 amino acids. CDR3 coding DNA: TGCAGTGCTAGAGGGGAGACAGGGGTTAGGGCCCAGCATTTT. The encoded protein is CSARGETGVRAQHF.